This T cell receptor beta chain was documented in a study of glioma-infiltrating T cells. Whole-study context: Blood libraries targeted roughly 4.5- to 11-fold coverage of about one million T cells.

The study's findings and limits: Shared blood CDR3 signature motifs marked patients with low tissue-blood divergence. Non-neoplastic patients had below-expected tissue-blood divergence, while all gliomas exceeded expectation.

Germline CDR1 and CDR2: ENHRY and SYGVKD. Between the trimmed V and J ends, which lost 4 bases and 2 bases, there was a span of 12 bases. The CDR3 runs 14 residues. Using RNA template, CDR3s of TCR alpha and beta were amplified with iRepertoire arm-PCR. A single record per CDR3 protein comes from TCRdb applying MiXCR to the multiplex PCR reads. This sample has about 380,000 distinct CDR3 sequences; roughly 41% occur once, and the top ten carry 12%. Comments on this clonotype: The antigen is unknown.

V gene TRBV10-3 combines with J gene TRBJ2-7; D is ambiguous. This TCR derives from a human donor with low-grade glioma or glioblastoma, undergoing nonglioma brain surgery, or in good health (not recorded which). Sequenced material: glioma tissue, nonneoplastic brain tissue, or PBMCs (not recorded which). This chain's CDR3 is CAISALGLAYEQYF. The CDR3 bases are TGTGCCATCAGTGCCCTCGGGCTAGCCTACGAGCAGTACTTC.